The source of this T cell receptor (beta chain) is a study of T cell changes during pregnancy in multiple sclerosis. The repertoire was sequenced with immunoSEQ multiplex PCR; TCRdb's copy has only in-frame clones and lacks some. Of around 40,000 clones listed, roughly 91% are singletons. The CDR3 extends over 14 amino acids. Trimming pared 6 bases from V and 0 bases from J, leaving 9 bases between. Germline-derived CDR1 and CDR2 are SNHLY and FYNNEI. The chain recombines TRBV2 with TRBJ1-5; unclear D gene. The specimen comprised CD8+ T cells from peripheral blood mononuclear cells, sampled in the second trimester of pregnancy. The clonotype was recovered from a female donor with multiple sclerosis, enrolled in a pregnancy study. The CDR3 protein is CASRSESSNQPQHF. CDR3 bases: TGTGCCAGCAGAAGTGAGAGTAGCAATCAGCCCCAGCATTTT.